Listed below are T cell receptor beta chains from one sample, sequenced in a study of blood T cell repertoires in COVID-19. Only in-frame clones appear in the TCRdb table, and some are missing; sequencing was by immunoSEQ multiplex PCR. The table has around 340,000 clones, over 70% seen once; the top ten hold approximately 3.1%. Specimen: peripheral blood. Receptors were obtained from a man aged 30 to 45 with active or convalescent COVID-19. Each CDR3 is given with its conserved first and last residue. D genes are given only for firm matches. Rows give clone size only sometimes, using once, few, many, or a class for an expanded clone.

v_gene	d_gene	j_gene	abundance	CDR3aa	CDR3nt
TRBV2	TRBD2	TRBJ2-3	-	CASSEMFSGGTDTQYF	TGTGCCAGCAGTGAAATGTTCAGCGGGGGCACAGATACGCAGTATTTT
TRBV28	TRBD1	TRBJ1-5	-	CASSLSQGLGHF	TGTGCCAGCAGTTTATCACAGGGGTTGGGGCATTTT
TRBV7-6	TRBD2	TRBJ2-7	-	CASSLVGSGTSYEQYF	TGTGCCAGCAGCTTAGTTGGTAGCGGGACCTCCTACGAGCAGTACTTC
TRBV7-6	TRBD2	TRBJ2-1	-	CASSLQRASGVNEQFF	TGTGCCAGCAGCTTACAACGGGCTAGCGGGGTTAATGAGCAGTTCTTC
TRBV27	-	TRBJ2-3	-	CASSLLSARDTQYF	TGTGCCAGCAGTCTGCTGTCGGCTAGAGATACGCAGTATTTT
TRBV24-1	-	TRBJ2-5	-	CAIRAQETQYF	TGTGCCATCAGGGCCCAAGAGACCCAGTACTTC
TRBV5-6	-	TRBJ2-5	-	CASSLGTLSGAQYF	TGTGCCAGCAGCTTGGGTACACTTTCGGGGGCCCAGTACTTC
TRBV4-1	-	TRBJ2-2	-	CASSQDPWTDTGELFF	TGCGCCAGCAGCCAAGATCCATGGACAGACACCGGGGAGCTGTTTTTT
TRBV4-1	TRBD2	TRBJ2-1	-	CASSQAGGIHEQFF	TGCGCCAGCAGCCAGGCGGGAGGGATCCATGAGCAGTTCTTC
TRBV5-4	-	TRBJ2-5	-	CASRPAGIETQYF	TGTGCCAGCAGGCCTGCGGGGATTGAGACCCAGTACTTC
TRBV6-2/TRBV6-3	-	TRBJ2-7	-	CASSYYKGLPYEQYF	TGTGCCAGCAGTTACTACAAAGGACTGCCTTATGAGCAGTACTTC
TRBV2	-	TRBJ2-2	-	CASNLDRQNTGELFF	TGTGCCAGCAATTTGGACAGACAGAACACCGGGGAGCTGTTTTTT
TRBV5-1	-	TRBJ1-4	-	CASSRGGTNEKLFF	TGCGCCAGCAGTAGAGGAGGAACTAATGAAAAACTGTTTTTT
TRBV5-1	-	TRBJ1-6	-	CASSPVAGAPLHF	TGCGCCAGCAGCCCGGTCGCGGGGGCACCCCTCCACTTT
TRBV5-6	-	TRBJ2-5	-	CASSLLSSRVRETQYF	TGTGCCAGCAGCTTGTTGAGTTCCAGGGTGCGGGAGACCCAGTACTTC
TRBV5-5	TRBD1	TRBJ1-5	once	CASSLRQGAQPQHF	TGTGCCAGCAGCTTGCGGCAGGGGGCCCAGCCCCAGCATTTT
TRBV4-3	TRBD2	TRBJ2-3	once	CASSQNERVAGGFLDTQYF	TGCGCCAGCAGCCAAAACGAAAGGGTAGCGGGAGGTTTTTTAGATACGCAGTATTTT
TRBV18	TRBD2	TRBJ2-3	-	CASSRGLAGTDTQYF	TGTGCCAGCTCACGGGGACTAGCGGGCACAGATACGCAGTATTTT
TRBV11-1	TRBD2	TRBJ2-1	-	CASSRLAGGDYNEQFF	TGTGCCAGCAGCCGACTAGCGGGAGGGGACTACAATGAGCAGTTCTTC
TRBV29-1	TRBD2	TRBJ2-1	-	CSVKSGTSGSQNEQFF	TGCAGCGTCAAATCCGGGACTAGCGGGAGTCAAAATGAGCAGTTCTTC
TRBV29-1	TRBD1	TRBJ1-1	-	CSVRTGRDTEAFF	TGCAGCGTCAGGACAGGGAGGGACACTGAAGCTTTCTTT
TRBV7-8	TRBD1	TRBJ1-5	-	CASSKLGMGQVNQPQHF	TGTGCCAGCAGCAAGCTCGGGATGGGACAGGTCAATCAGCCCCAGCATTTT
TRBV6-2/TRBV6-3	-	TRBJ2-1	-	CASSPVPGGYNEQFF	TGTGCCAGCAGCCCAGTCCCCGGGGGCTACAATGAGCAGTTCTTC
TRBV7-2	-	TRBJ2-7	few	CASSFTPGYYEQYF	TGTGCCAGCAGCTTTACCCCGGGTTACTACGAGCAGTACTTC
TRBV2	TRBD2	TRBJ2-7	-	CASSASGLYEQYF	TGTGCCAGCAGTGCTAGCGGACTCTACGAGCAGTACTTC
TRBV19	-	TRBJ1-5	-	CASSIAGVNQPQHF	TGTGCCAGTAGTATAGCAGGGGTCAATCAGCCCCAGCATTTT
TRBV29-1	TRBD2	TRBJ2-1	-	CSGTGLAGTGNEQFF	TGCAGCGGTACCGGACTAGCGGGGACCGGCAATGAGCAGTTCTTC
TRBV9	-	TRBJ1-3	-	CASSVGQGSGNTIYF	TGTGCCAGCAGCGTAGGTCAGGGCTCTGGAAACACCATATATTTT
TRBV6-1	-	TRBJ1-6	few	CASSEVQNSPLHF	TGTGCCAGCAGTGAAGTTCAAAATTCACCCCTCCACTTT
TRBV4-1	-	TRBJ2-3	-	CASSQDGVATDTQYF	TGCGCCAGCAGCCAAGATGGAGTGGCGACAGATACGCAGTATTTT
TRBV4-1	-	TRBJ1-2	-	CASSQSEGYTF	TGCGCCAGCAGCCAGAGTGAGGGCTACACCTTC
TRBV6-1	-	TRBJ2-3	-	CASSVDSLSPADTQYF	TGTGCCAGCAGTGTAGACAGTCTAAGTCCCGCAGATACGCAGTATTTT
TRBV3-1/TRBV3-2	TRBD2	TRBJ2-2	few	CASSHSGRESGELFF	TGTGCCAGCAGCCATAGCGGGAGGGAGAGCGGGGAGCTGTTTTTT
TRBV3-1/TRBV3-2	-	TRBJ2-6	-	CASSLDSSGANVLTF	TGTGCCAGCAGCTTGGACAGCTCTGGGGCCAACGTCCTGACTTTC
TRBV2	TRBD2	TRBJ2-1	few	CASSLGTSGGASYNEQFF	TGTGCCAGCAGTCTCGGGACTAGCGGGGGGGCCTCCTACAATGAGCAGTTCTTC
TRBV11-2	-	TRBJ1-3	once	CASSLEAARRNTIYF	TGTGCCAGCAGCTTAGAGGCGGCCCGGAGAAACACCATATATTTT
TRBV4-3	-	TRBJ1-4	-	CASSQELGRPNEKLFF	TGCGCCTCTAGCCAAGAGTTAGGGAGGCCGAATGAAAAACTGTTTTTT
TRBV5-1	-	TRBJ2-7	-	CASSSVRSSYEQYF	TGCGCCAGCAGCTCGGTAAGGAGCTCCTACGAGCAGTACTTC
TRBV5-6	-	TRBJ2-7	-	CASSLGLGAYEQYF	TGTGCCAGCAGCTTGGGGTTAGGGGCTTACGAGCAGTACTTC
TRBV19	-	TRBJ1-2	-	CASSIRQEAYGYTF	TGTGCCAGTAGTATAAGACAGGAGGCCTATGGCTACACCTTC
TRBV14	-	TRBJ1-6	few	CASSRQVFSYNSPLHF	TGTGCCAGCAGCCGACAGGTGTTCTCCTATAATTCACCCCTCCACTTT
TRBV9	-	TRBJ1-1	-	CASSVGLYTEAFF	TGTGCCAGCAGCGTAGGGCTTTACACTGAAGCTTTCTTT
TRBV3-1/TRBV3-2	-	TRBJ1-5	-	CASSQTREIRPQHF	TGTGCCAGCAGCCAAACCCGAGAAATTCGGCCCCAGCATTTT
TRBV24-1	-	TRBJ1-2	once	CATSDHGTPYGYTF	TGTGCCACCAGTGATCACGGGACTCCCTATGGCTACACCTTC
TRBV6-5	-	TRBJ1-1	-	CASSYGGMNTEAFF	TGTGCCAGCAGTTATGGGGGGATGAACACTGAAGCTTTCTTT
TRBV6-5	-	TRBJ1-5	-	CASRRSRSNQPQHF	TGTGCCAGCAGACGTAGCCGCTCCAATCAGCCCCAGCATTTT
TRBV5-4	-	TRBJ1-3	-	CASSPGLRSGNTIYF	TGTGCCAGCAGTCCCGGGTTACGCTCTGGAAACACCATATATTTT
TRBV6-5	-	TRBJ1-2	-	CASTPGHRFYGYTF	TGTGCCAGCACCCCGGGACACCGATTCTATGGCTACACCTTC
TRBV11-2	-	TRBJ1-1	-	CASSLGLIGARNTEAFF	TGTGCCAGCAGCTTAGGGTTAATTGGGGCCCGAAACACTGAAGCTTTCTTT
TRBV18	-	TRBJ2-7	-	CASSVTGGDYEQYF	TGTGCCAGCTCAGTTACAGGGGGGGATTACGAGCAGTACTTC
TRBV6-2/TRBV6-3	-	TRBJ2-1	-	CASSWTVNEQFF	TGTGCCAGCAGTTGGACAGTCAATGAGCAGTTCTTC
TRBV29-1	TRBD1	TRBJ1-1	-	CSAWTGGRNTEAFF	TGCAGCGCCTGGACAGGGGGCCGAAACACTGAAGCTTTCTTT
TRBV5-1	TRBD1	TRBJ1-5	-	CASSPRDSRNQPQHF	TGCGCCAGCAGCCCCCGGGACAGTCGCAATCAGCCCCAGCATTTT